This T cell receptor beta chain was profiled in a study of a mutant IDH1 vaccine in newly diagnosed glioma. Study summary: Initiation of the vaccine course occurred 4-6 weeks after radiotherapy alone, or alongside temozolomide cycles. Of treated patients, approximately 62% were men and about 40% women, averaging around 44 years.

Trimming pared 1 base from V and 3 bases from J, leaving 10 bases between. Germline lookup yields CDR1 SGHRS and CDR2 YFSETQ. CDR3 length: 15 residues. Time point specified: week 23, last vaccination. Each dose delivered 300 ug of mutant IDH1 20-mer peptide subcutaneously with imiquimod. Whole-study findings and limits: A vaccine-induced immune response developed in about 94% of the patients.

Assay: immunoSEQ multiplex PCR; the TCRdb copy retains only in-frame clones and omits some. The sample lists tens of thousands of clones, around 74% occurring once. Regarding this clone: What it binds is unknown.

The rearrangement links TRBV5-1 to TRBJ2-2, with D perhaps matching TRBD1 or TRBD2 (5 bases each). This material consisted of PBMCs, taken from a glioma patient whose treatment included an IDH1 peptide vaccine. The receptor was derived from a man in his forties or fifties with glioma. The CDR3 loop is CASSLRGPHTGELFF. The CDR3 DNA reads TGCGCCAGCAGCTTGCGGGGACCGCACACCGGGGAGCTGTTTTTT.